A single sample gave rise to the 10 T cell receptor beta chains below, sequenced in a study of shared clonotypes between healthy human individuals. The method was immunoSEQ multiplex PCR; TCRdb's version includes in-frame clones alone and lacks a portion of them. In the table there are about 2.1 million clones, roughly 91% of which are singletons. Naive CD8 cells comprised CD45RO-negative, CCR7-positively selected cells, excluding terminally differentiated effector memory CD45RA+ cells. The sequenced material came from naive CD8+ T cells from PBMCs. The receptors originated from a man in his late teens or twenties in good health. Some clones in this sample may be carry-over from other donors' samples.

This clone was counted once. The rearrangement links TRBV5-1 to TRBJ2-5; 7 bases fit TRBD1. Trimming took 3 bases from V and 5 from J; bases not matched to a gene: 4. Germline values: CDR1 SGHRS, CDR2 YFSETQ. The CDR3 runs to 13 residues. In DNA, the CDR3 is TGCGCCAGCAGCTATGGGACAGCGGAGACCCAGTACTTC. Protein sequence: CASSYGTAETQYF.

The chain has TRBV19 and TRBJ1-1, with a weak D call TRBD1 (6 bases). The CDR3 length is 14 residues. Per germline, CDR1 LNHDA and CDR2 SQIVND (reference sequence). Trimming took 6 bases from V and 3 from J, leaving 14 bases between them. In DNA, the CDR3 is TGTGCCAGTAGGCACGGGGGGCTGGACACTGAAGCTTTCTTT. Protein sequence: CASRHGGLDTEAFF.

This rearrangement joins TRBV18 to TRBJ2-7; no clear D. The V and J ends lost 1 base and 4 bases respectively, with 11 bases between them. CDR3 length equals 14 residues. Germline V gene data show CDR1 as KGHSH and CDR2 as LQKENI. CDR3 nucleotide sequence: TGTGCCAGCTCACCACTGAATAGCCGATACGAGCAGTACTTC. Translating gives CASSPLNSRYEQYF.

The V and J genes are TRBV7-3 and TRBJ2-7; 8 bases fit TRBD1. J was trimmed by 6 bases and V by 3 bases; bases with no gene match: 7. From germline, CDR1 is SGHTA and CDR2 FQGTGA. This CDR3 spans 14 amino acids. The DNA of the CDR3 is TGTGCCAGCAGCTTCGGACAGGGCCCGGGCGAGCAGTACTTC. Translated: CASSFGQGPGEQYF.

The chain is built from TRBV19 and TRBJ2-3, with 7 bases aligning to TRBD1. Looked up from germline, CDR1 is LNHDA and CDR2 is SQIVND (reference sequence). There are 15 residues in the CDR3. V was pared by 7 bases and J by 0 bases, with 7 bases of the junction left unmatched. CDR3 coding DNA: TGTGCCAGTACCGACAGGGTACGGAGCACAGATACGCAGTATTTT. Translated, it gives CASTDRVRSTDTQYF.

This chain links TRBV27 with TRBJ2-1; 9 nucleotides line up with TRBD1. Germline assignment: CDR1 MNHEY and CDR2 SMNVEV (reference sequence). CDR3 length: 16 residues. With V trimmed by 7 bases and J by 6 bases, 13 bases remained unmatched. The CDR3 region has the DNA TGTGCCAGCACCACTCTCACAGGGGGCTGGGGCAATGAGCAGTTCTTC. Amino acids: CASTTLTGGWGNEQFF.

The chain combines TRBV19 with TRBJ1-1; 7 bases are a match to TRBD1. The germline V gene encodes CDR1 LNHDA and CDR2 SQIVND (reference sequence). This CDR3 is built from 13 residues. V shed 5 bases and J 4 bases; nucleotides not matched to a gene: 4. CDR3 bases: TGTGCCAGTAGTTTAACAGGGGTCACTGAAGCTTTCTTT. Translated: CASSLTGVTEAFF.

The chain has TRBV28 and TRBJ1-4; tentatively, D is TRBD1 (5 bases). The CDR3 has 14 amino acids. Trimming left V 4 bases short and J 3 bases short, with 9 bases between. Germline values: CDR1 MDHEN, CDR2 SYDVKM. CDR3 region: CASSSTVSNEKLFF. The DNA of the CDR3 is TGTGCCAGCAGTTCGACAGTGTCTAATGAAAAACTGTTTTTT.

A word on this clone: The sample has other DNA sequences that encode this CDR3 too. This chain uses TRBV27 with TRBJ2-1, with D hard to call. The V end was cut by 4 bases, the J end by 8 bases, with 9 bases between. This CDR3 spans 12 amino acids. CDR1 and CDR2 from the germline V gene are MNHEY and SMNVEV (reference sequence). The CDR3 nucleotides are TGTGCCAGCAGTTCCGGGCCTGATGAGCAGTTCTTC. Amino acid sequence: CASSSGPDEQFF.

CDR3 DNA sequence: TGTGCCAGCAGCCAAGTGCGTGACGTCGGGGAAAAACTGTTTTTT. It encodes CASSQVRDVGEKLFF. V gene TRBV4-2 combines with J gene TRBJ1-4; no firm D call. Germline assignment: CDR1 LGHNA and CDR2 YNFKEQ. This CDR3 is built from 15 residues. V was pared by 1 base and J by 8 bases, with 14 bases between.